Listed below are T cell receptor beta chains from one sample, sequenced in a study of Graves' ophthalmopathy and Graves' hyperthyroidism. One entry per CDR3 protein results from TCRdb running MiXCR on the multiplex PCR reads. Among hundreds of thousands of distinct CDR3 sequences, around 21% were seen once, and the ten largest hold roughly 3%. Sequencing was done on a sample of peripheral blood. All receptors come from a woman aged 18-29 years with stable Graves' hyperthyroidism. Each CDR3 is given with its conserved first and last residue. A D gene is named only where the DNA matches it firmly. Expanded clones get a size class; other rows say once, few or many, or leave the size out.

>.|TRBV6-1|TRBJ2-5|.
CASSEKTATLMTQYF
TGTGCCAGCAGTGAGAAGACAGCGACGTTAATGACCCAGTACTTC
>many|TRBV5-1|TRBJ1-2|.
CASSLTDLNYGYTF
TGCGCCAGCAGCTTGACAGACCTTAACTATGGCTACACCTTC
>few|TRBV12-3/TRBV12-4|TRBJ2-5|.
CASTPADQETQYF
TGTGCCAGCACCCCCGCCGACCAAGAGACCCAGTACTTC
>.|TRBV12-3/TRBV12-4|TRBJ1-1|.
CASSFGAGNTEAFF
TGTGCCAGCAGTTTTGGCGCAGGGAACACTGAAGCTTTCTTT
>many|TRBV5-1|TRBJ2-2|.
CASSQRAEPNTGELFF
TGCGCCAGCAGCCAAAGAGCGGAGCCGAACACCGGGGAGCTGTTTTTT
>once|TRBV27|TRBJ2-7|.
CASSREPLGCEQYF
TGTGCCAGCAGCCGGGAACCTTTAGGGTGCGAGCAGTACTTC
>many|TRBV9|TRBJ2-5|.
CASSEEKGGQETQYF
TGTGCCAGCAGCGAGGAGAAGGGGGGTCAAGAGACCCAGTACTTC
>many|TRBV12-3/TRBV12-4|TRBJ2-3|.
CAIRRLSDTQYF
TGTGCCATACGGAGGTTGTCAGATACGCAGTATTTT
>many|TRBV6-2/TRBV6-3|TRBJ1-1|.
CASSYAPWGEMNTEAFF
TGTGCCAGCAGTTACGCCCCGTGGGGGGAGATGAACACTGAAGCTTTCTTT
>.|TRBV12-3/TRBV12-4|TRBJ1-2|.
CASRTTELDGYTF
TGTGCCAGCAGAACCACGGAGCTTGATGGCTACACCTTC
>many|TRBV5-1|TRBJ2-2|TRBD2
CASRSLAETGELFF
TGCGCCAGCAGAAGTCTAGCGGAAACCGGGGAGCTGTTTTTT
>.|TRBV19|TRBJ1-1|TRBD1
CASSEGQGAHTEAFF
TGTGCCAGTAGTGAAGGACAGGGGGCGCACACTGAAGCTTTCTTT
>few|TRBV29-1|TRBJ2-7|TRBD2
CSVVTTSGYEQYF
TGCAGCGTTGTGACGACTAGCGGCTACGAGCAGTACTTC
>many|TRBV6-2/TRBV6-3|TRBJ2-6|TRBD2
CASSSNLAGLSGANVLTF
TGTGCCAGCAGTTCAAATTTAGCGGGCCTCTCTGGGGCCAACGTCCTGACTTTC
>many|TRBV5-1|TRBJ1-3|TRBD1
CASSPGQPSGNTIYF
TGCGCCAGCAGCCCGGGACAGCCCAGTGGAAACACCATATATTTT
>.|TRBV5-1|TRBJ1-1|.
CASSRFLGWNTEAFF
TGCGCCAGCAGCCGCTTTTTGGGCTGGAACACTGAAGCTTTCTTT
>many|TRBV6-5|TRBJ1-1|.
CASSSHRVRTEAFF
TGTGCCAGCAGTTCTCACAGGGTGAGGACTGAAGCTTTCTTT
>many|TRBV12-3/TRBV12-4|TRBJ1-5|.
CASSSRQGNQPQHF
TGTGCCAGCAGTTCCCGACAGGGCAATCAGCCCCAGCATTTT
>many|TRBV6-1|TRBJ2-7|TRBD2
CASSGSQGGWSYEQYF
TGTGCCAGCAGCGGATCGCAGGGAGGGTGGTCCTACGAGCAGTACTTC
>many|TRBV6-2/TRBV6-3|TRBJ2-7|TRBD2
CASKQREAYEQYF
TGTGCCAGCAAGCAGCGGGAGGCCTACGAGCAGTACTTC
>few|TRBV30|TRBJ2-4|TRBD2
CAWSLAGLDKNIQYF
TGTGCCTGGAGCCTAGCGGGACTCGACAAAAACATTCAGTACTTC
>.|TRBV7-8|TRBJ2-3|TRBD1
CASSLKGGGSTDTQYF
TGTGCCAGCAGCTTAAAAGGGGGCGGTAGCACAGATACGCAGTATTTT
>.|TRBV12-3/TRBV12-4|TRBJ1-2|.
CASSLKISGYTF
TGTGCCAGCAGTTTAAAGATCTCTGGCTACACCTTC
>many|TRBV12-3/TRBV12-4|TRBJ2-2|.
CASSNKVTGELFF
TGTGCCAGCAGTAACAAGGTCACCGGGGAGCTGTTTTTT
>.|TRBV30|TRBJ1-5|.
CAWSVMLGNQPQHF
TGTGCCTGGAGTGTAATGCTGGGCAATCAGCCCCAGCATTTT
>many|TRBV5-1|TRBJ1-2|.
CASPQSNYGYTF
TGCGCCTCCCCGCAGAGTAACTATGGCTACACCTTC
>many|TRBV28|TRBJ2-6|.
CASSNYLVGESGANVLTF
TGTGCCAGCAGTAACTATTTGGTAGGGGAGAGTGGGGCCAACGTCCTGACTTTC
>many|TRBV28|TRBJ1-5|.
CASSTEGNQPQHF
TGTGCCAGCAGTACAGAGGGGAATCAGCCCCAGCATTTT
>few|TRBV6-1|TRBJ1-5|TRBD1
CASSETGEVQPQHF
TGTGCCAGCAGTGAAACAGGGGAGGTTCAGCCCCAGCATTTT
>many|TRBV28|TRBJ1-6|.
CASTIARGNSPLHF
TGTGCCAGCACCATCGCCCGGGGTAATTCACCCCTCCACTTT
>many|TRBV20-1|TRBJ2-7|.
CSARDLQGPNYEQYF
TGCAGTGCTAGAGATCTACAGGGACCAAACTACGAGCAGTACTTC
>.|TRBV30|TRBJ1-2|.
CAWSVRWAEGYTF
TGTGCCTGGAGTGTACGATGGGCTGAAGGCTACACCTTC
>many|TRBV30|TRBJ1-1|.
CAWNRENTEAFF
TGTGCCTGGAACAGGGAGAACACTGAAGCTTTCTTT
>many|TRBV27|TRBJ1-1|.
CASSLSGYSLLGSEAFF
TGTGCCAGCAGTTTATCGGGTTATAGTCTCCTGGGCTCTGAAGCTTTCTTT
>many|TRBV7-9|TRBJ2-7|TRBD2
CALTDPSGNEQYF
TGTGCCCTGACCGACCCTAGCGGTAACGAGCAGTACTTC
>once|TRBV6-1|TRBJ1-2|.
CASSEGAGRDYGYTF
TGTGCCAGCAGTGAAGGGGCAGGGCGGGACTATGGCTACACCTTC
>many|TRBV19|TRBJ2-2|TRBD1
CATGGTGGTGELFF
TGTGCCACCGGCGGAACAGGGGGCACCGGGGAGCTGTTTTTT
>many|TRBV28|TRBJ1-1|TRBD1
CASSLTVPGQREAFF
TGTGCCAGCAGTCTGACAGTCCCGGGACAGAGAGAAGCTTTCTTT
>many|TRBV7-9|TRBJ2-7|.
CASSFTSYEQYF
TGTGCCAGCAGCTTTACCTCCTACGAGCAGTACTTC
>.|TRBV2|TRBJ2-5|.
CASRRRRAEVETQYF
TGTGCCAGCAGACGTCGGAGGGCCGAGGTGGAGACCCAGTACTTC
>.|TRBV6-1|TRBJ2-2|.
CASSSPPGETGELFF
TGTGCCAGCAGTAGCCCCCCGGGGGAAACCGGGGAGCTGTTTTTT
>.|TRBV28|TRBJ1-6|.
CASSLEGGRGPNSPLHF
TGTGCCAGCAGTTTAGAGGGGGGCCGGGGACCTAATTCACCCCTCCACTTT
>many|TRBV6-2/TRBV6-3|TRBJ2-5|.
CASSQQVRETQYF
TGTGCCAGCAGCCAACAGGTTCGGGAGACCCAGTACTTC
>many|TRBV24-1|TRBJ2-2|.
CATSDLRGGPTGELFF
TGTGCCACCAGTGATCTCAGGGGGGGACCCACCGGGGAGCTGTTTTTT
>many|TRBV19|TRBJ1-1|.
CASMSGRGGLEAFF
TGTGCCAGTATGTCCGGTCGAGGAGGGCTTGAAGCTTTCTTT
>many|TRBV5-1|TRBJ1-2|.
CASSSDSSRKGANYGYTF
TGCGCCAGCAGTTCAGACAGCAGCAGGAAAGGGGCGAACTATGGCTACACCTTC
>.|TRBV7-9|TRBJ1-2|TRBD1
CASSFTGGGYTF
TGTGCCAGCAGCTTTACAGGGGGTGGCTACACCTTC
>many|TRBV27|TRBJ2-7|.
CASSSSGTYEQYF
TGTGCCAGCAGTAGCTCCGGGACCTACGAGCAGTACTTC
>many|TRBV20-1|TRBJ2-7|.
CSAREALYEQYF
TGCAGTGCTAGGGAGGCACTTTACGAGCAGTACTTC
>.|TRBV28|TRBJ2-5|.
CASSYLPQVLETQYF
TGTGCCAGCAGTTATTTACCCCAAGTGTTGGAGACCCAGTACTTC
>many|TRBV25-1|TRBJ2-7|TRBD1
CASAGTGLREQYF
TGTGCCAGCGCCGGGACAGGCCTCCGCGAGCAGTACTTC
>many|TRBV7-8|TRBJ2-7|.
CASSLVQGRGSEQYF
TGTGCCAGCAGCTTAGTTCAGGGAAGAGGCTCCGAGCAGTACTTC